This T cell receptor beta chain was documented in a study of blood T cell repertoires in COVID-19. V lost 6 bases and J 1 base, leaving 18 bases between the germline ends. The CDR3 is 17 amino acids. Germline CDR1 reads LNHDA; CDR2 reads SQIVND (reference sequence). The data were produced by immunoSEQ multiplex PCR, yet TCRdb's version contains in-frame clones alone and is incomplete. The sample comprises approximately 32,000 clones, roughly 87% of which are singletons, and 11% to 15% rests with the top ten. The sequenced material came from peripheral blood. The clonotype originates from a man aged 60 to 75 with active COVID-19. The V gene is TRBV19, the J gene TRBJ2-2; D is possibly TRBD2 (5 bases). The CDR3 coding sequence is TGTGCCAGTAGCAGCTCCTTACTAGTGGGGAACACCGGGGAGCTGTTTTTT. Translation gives CASSSSLLVGNTGELFF.